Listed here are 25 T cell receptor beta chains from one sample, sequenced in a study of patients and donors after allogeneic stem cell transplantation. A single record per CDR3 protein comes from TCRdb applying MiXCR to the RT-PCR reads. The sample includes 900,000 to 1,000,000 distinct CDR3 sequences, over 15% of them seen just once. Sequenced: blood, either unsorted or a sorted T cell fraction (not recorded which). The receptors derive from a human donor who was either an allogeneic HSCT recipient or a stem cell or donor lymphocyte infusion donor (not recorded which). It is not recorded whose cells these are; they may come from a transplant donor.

The CDR3 DNA is TGTGCCAGCAGCCTCACAGGGGACGGGTGGGCTTTCTTT. Translating it yields CASSLTGDGWAFF. This sequence joins TRBV3-1 and TRBJ1-1; TRBD1 aligns across 7 bases. The trim removed 4 bases at V and 11 bases at J, leaving 10 bases unmatched. The CDR3 is 13 residues long. From germline, CDR1 is LGHDT and CDR2 YNNKEL (reference sequence).

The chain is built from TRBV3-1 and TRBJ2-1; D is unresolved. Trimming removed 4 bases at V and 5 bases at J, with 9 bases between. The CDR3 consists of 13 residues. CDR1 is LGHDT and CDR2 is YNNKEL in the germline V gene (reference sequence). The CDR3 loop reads CASSLRTHNEQFF. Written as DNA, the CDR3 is TGTGCCAGCAGCCTTCGAACACACAATGAGCAGTTCTTC.

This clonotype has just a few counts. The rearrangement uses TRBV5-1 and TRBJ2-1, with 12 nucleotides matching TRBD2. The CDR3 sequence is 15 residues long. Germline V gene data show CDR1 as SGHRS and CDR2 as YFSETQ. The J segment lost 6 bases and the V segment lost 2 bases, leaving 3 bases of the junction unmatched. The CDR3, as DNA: TGCGCCAGCAGCTTTGGACTAGCGGGACCCAATGAGCAGTTCTTC. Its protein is CASSFGLAGPNEQFF.

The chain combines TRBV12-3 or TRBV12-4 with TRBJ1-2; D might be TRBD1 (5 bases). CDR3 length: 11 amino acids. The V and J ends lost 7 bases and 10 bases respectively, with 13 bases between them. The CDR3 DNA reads TGTGCCAGCACCTCTCTGGGGGACTACACCTTC. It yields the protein CASTSLGDYTF.

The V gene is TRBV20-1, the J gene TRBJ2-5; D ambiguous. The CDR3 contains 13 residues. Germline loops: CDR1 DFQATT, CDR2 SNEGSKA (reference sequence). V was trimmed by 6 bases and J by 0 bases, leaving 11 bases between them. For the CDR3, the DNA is TGCAGTGCCGAGGTGGGGTACCAAGAGACCCAGTACTTC. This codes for CSAEVGYQETQYF.

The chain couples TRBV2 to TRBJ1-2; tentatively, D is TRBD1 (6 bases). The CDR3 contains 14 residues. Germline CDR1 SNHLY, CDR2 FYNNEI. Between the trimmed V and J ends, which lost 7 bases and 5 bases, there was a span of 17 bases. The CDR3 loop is CASTIGGQRYGYTF. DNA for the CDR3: TGTGCCAGCACCATCGGGGGGCAACGGTATGGCTACACCTTC.

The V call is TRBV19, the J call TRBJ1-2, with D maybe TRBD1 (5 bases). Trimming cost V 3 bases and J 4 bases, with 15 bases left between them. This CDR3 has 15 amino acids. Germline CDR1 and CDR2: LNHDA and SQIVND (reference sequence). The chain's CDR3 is CASSIGQLQFYGYTF. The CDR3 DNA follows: TGTGCCAGTAGTATTGGACAACTTCAGTTCTATGGCTACACCTTC.

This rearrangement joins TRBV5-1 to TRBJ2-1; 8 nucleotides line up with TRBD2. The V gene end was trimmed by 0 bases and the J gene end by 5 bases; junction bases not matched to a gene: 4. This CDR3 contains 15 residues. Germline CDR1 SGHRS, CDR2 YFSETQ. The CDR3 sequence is CASSLVSGGNNEQFF. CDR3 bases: TGCGCCAGCAGCTTGGTGTCGGGAGGGAACAATGAGCAGTTCTTC.

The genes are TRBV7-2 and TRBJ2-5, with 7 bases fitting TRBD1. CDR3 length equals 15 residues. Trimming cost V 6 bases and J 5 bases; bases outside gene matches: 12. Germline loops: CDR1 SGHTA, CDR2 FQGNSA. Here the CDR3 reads CASSPTTGAGETQYF. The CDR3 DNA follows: TGTGCCAGCAGTCCGACTACAGGGGCCGGGGAGACCCAGTACTTC.

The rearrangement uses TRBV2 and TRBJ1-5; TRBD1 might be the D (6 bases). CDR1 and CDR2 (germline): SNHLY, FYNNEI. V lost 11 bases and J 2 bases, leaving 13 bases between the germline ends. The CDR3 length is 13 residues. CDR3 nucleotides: TGTGCCTGCGGGGGGCAGGGCAATCAGCCCCAGCATTTT. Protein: CACGGQGNQPQHF. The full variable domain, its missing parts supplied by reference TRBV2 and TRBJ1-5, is EPEVTQTPSHQVTQMGQEVILRCVPISNHLYFYWYRQILGQKVEFLVSFYNNEISEKSEIFDDQFSVERPDGSNFTLKIRSTKLEDSAMYFCACGGQGNQPQHFGDGTRLSIL.

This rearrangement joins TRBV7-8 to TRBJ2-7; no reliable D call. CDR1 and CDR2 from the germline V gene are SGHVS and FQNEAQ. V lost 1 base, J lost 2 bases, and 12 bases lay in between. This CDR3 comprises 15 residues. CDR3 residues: CASSLGWALTYEQYF. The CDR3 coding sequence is TGTGCCAGCAGCTTAGGCTGGGCCTTAACCTACGAGCAGTACTTC.

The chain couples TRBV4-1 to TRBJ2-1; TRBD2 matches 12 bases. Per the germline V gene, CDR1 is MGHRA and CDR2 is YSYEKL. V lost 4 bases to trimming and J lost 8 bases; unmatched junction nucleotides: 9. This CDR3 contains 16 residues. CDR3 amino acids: CASSPLLAGGYYEQFF. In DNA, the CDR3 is TGCGCCAGCAGCCCTCTCCTAGCGGGAGGGTATTATGAGCAGTTCTTC.

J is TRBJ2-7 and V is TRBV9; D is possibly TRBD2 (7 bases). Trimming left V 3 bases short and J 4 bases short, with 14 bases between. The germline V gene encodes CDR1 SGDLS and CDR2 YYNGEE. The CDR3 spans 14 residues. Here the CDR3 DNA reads TGTGCCAGCAGCGCGGGGGGCCCCCAGTACGAGCAGTACTTC. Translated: CASSAGGPQYEQYF.

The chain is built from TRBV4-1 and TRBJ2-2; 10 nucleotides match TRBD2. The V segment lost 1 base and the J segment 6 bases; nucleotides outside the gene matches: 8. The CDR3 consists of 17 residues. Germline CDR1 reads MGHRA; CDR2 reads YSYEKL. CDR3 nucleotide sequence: TGCGCCAGCAGCCAAGTGTTGATAACTAGCGGGGCCGGGGAGCTGTTTTTT. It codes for CASSQVLITSGAGELFF.

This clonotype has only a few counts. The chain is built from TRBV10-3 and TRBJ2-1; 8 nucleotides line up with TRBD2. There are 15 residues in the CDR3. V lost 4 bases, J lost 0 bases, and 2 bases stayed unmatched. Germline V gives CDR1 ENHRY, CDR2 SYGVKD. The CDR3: CAISGSGSSYNEQFF. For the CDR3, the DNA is TGTGCCATCAGTGGGAGCGGGAGCTCCTACAATGAGCAGTTCTTC.

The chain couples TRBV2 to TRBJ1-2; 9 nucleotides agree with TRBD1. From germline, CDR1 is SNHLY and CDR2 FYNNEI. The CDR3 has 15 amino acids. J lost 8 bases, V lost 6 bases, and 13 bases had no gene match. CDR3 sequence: CASSQQGATTKGYTF. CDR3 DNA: TGTGCCAGCAGCCAACAGGGGGCCACCACAAAGGGCTACACCTTC.

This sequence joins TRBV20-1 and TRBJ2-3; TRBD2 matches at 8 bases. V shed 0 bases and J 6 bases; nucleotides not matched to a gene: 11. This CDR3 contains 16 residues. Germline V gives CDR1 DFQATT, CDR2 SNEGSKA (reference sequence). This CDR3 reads CSARDLSRGGLDTQYF. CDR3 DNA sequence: TGCAGTGCTAGAGATCTCTCACGGGGGGGCTTGGATACGCAGTATTTT.

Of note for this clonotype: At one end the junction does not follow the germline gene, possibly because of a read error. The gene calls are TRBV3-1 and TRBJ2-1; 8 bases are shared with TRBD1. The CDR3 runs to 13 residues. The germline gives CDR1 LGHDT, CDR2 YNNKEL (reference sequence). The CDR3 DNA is TGTGCCAGTAGCCAGCGGACAGGGAATGAGCAGTTCTTC. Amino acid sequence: CASSQRTGNEQFF.

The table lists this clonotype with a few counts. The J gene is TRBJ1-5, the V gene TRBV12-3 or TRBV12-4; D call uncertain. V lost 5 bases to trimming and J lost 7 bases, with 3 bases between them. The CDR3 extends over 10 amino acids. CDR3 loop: CASSVQPQHF. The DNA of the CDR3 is TGTGCCAGCAGTGTGCAGCCCCAGCATTTT.

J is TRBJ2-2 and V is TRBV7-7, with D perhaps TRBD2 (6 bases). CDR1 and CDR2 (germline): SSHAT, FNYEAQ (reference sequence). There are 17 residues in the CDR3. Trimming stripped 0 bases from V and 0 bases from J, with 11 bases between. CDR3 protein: CASSLALPGANTGELFF. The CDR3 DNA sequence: TGTGCCAGCAGCTTAGCTCTTCCGGGAGCGAACACCGGGGAGCTGTTTTTT.

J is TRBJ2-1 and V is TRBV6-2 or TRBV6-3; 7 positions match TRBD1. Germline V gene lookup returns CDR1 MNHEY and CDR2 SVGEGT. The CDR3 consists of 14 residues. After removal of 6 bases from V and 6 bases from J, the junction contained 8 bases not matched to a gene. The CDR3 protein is CASRLGQYLNEQFF. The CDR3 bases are TGTGCCAGCAGACTGGGACAGTACCTCAATGAGCAGTTCTTC.

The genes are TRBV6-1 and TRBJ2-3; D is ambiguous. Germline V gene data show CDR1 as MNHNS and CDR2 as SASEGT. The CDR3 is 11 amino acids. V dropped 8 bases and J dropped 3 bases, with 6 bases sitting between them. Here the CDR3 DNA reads TGTGCCAGCGGGTTTACAGATACGCAGTATTTT. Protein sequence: CASGFTDTQYF.

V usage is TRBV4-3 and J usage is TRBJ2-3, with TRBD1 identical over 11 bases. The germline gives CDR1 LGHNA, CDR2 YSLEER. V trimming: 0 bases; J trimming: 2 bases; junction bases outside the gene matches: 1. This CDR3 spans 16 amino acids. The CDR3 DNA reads TGCGCCAGCAGCCAAGAGGACAGGGGGCCCACAGATACGCAGTATTTT. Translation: CASSQEDRGPTDTQYF.

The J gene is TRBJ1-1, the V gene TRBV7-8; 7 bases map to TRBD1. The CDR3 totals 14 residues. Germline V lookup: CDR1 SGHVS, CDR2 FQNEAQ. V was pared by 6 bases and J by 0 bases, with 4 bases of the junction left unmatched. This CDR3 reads CASREGQLNTEAFF. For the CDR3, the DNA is TGTGCCAGCAGGGAGGGACAGCTGAACACTGAAGCTTTCTTT.

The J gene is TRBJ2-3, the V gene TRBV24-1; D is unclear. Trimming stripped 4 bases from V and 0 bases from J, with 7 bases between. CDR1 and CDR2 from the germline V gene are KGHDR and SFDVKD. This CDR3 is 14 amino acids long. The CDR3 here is CATSDRASTDTQYF. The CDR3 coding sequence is TGTGCCACCAGTGACCGCGCTAGCACAGATACGCAGTATTTT.